The source of this TCR beta chain is a study of cytomegalovirus exposure and HLA in healthy donors. Study overall: The 120 or so validation repertoires used a platform that matched the one used for the approximately 620 first-cohort repertoires, as a later analysis reported.

V shed 8 bases, J shed 4 bases, and the junction held 3 bases outside the gene matches. There are 13 residues in the CDR3. In germline, CDR1 is MDHEN, CDR2 SYDVKM. Profiling relied on immunoSEQ multiplex PCR, and the TCRdb table lists in-frame clones only, not all of them. The table has about 200,000 clones, around 84% seen once. This clone was seen more than once but under ten times. The V gene is TRBV28, the J gene TRBJ2-2, with 8 bases matching TRBD2. The clonotype was recovered from a woman aged 25 to 39 in good health and CMV-seropositive. The sequencing sample was made of PBMCs. In nucleotides, the CDR3 is TGTGCCAGCGGAGGACTAGCCACCGGGGAGCTGTTTTTT. This codes for CASGGLATGELFF.